A single sample gave rise to the 7 T cell receptor beta chains below, sequenced in a study of Tregs in tolerant kidney transplant recipients. Assay: immunoSEQ multiplex PCR; the TCRdb copy retains only in-frame clones and omits some. The table shows about 83,000 clones, with roughly 98% occurring only once. The starting material was CD4+ T cells from blood, obtained before the transplant. The source of these receptors is a human donor who received a combined kidney and bone marrow transplant.

This clone appeared once. The chain couples TRBV4-3 to TRBJ1-1; D is unclear. V lost 0 bases to trimming and J lost 10 bases, with 12 bases between them. This CDR3 contains 13 residues. Germline V lookup: CDR1 LGHNA, CDR2 YSLEER. CDR3 residues: CASSQDRGIGAFF. The CDR3 bases are TGCGCCAGCAGCCAAGATCGAGGGATTGGAGCTTTCTTT.

V is TRBV5-1 and J is TRBJ2-5; 7 nucleotides line up with TRBD2. V dropped 3 bases and J dropped 2; count of bases not matched to a gene: 10. CDR1 and CDR2 from the germline V gene are SGHRS and YFSETQ. CDR3 length: 16 residues. The CDR3 nucleotides read TGCGCCAGCAGCTCACGCCGGGACTATACACAAGAGACCCAGTACTTC. It encodes CASSSRRDYTQETQYF. The full variable domain, its missing parts supplied by reference TRBV5-1 and TRBJ2-5, is KAGVTQTPRYLIKTRGQQVTLSCSPISGHRSVSWYQQTPGQGLQFLFEYFSETQRNKGNFPGRFSGRQFSNSRSEMNVSTLELGDSALYLCASSSRRDYTQETQYFGPGTRLLVL.

This chain connects TRBV4-3 to TRBJ1-5; maybe TRBD1 (6 bases). Trimming stripped 0 bases from V and 6 bases from J, with 12 bases between. Per germline, CDR1 LGHNA and CDR2 YSLEER. The CDR3 runs to 15 residues. The CDR3: CASSQDWGGVQPQHF. CDR3 DNA sequence: TGCGCCAGCAGCCAAGATTGGGGGGGCGTTCAGCCCCAGCATTTT.

This rearrangement joins TRBV28 to TRBJ2-2; D is unclear. CDR1 and CDR2 from the germline V gene are MDHEN and SYDVKM. This CDR3 spans 19 amino acids. Trimming pared 6 bases from V and 5 bases from J, leaving 28 bases between. The CDR3 loop reads CASSPERRWITLRTGELFF. As DNA, the CDR3 is TGTGCCAGCAGCCCAGAGAGACGGTGGATCACACTCAGGACCGGGGAGCTGTTTTTT.

The rearrangement uses TRBV19 and TRBJ2-5, with D possibly matching TRBD1 (6 bases). V was trimmed by 5 bases and J by 5 bases, leaving 12 bases between them. CDR3 length: 13 residues. The germline CDR1 and CDR2 sequences are LNHDA and SQIVND (reference sequence). CDR3 loop: CASSHHREETQYF. CDR3 nucleotides: TGTGCCAGTAGTCATCACAGGGAGGAGACCCAGTACTTC.

The chain joins TRBV6-5 to TRBJ1-2, with 9 bases identical to TRBD1. Looked up from germline, CDR1 is MNHEY and CDR2 is SVGAGI. The CDR3 sequence is 15 residues long. V shed 2 bases and J 4 bases; nucleotides not matched to a gene: 5. The CDR3 coding sequence is TGTGCCAGCAGTTACGCCGGGACAGGGACCTATGGCTACACCTTC. It codes for CASSYAGTGTYGYTF.

The chain has TRBV29-1 and TRBJ1-1; D is undetermined. CDR1 and CDR2 from the germline V gene are SQVTM and ANQGSEA. This CDR3 contains 14 residues. Trimming shortened V by 4 bases and J by 3 bases, and 15 bases separated the two germline ends. As DNA, the CDR3 is TGCAGCGTTGCGGATTTTCGGGTCCACACTGAAGCTTTCTTT. This gives the protein CSVADFRVHTEAFF.